The 25 T cell receptor beta chains presented below share a single source sample, sequenced in a study of T cell responses to AZD1222 COVID-19 vaccine. The table came from immunoSEQ multiplex PCR; TCRdb's copy has only in-frame clones and leaves some out. The repertoire holds 150,000 to 200,000 clones, with around 87% as singletons. This sample comprised peripheral blood, obtained on day 0 of MenACWY control vaccination. Every receptor here comes from an adult in good health.

The rearrangement links TRBV5-4 to TRBJ2-7, with D tentatively TRBD1 (7 bases). The germline V and J ends were trimmed by 1 base and 5 bases, with 19 bases remaining between them. CDR3 size: 16 residues. Germline-derived CDR1 and CDR2 are SGHNT and YYREEE (reference sequence). CDR3 nucleotides: TGTGCCAGCAGCTTGTGGGGCGGGACAGTGTCCCACGAGCAGTACTTC. This gives the protein CASSLWGGTVSHEQYF.

The V gene is TRBV10-3, the J gene TRBJ2-3, with TRBD2 identical over 8 bases. J lost 4 bases, V lost 7 bases, and 4 bases had no gene match. This CDR3 has 13 amino acids. Germline CDR1 reads ENHRY; CDR2 reads SYGVKD. The CDR3 protein is CAIMPAGADTQYF. For the CDR3, the DNA is TGTGCCATCATGCCAGCGGGGGCAGATACGCAGTATTTT.

The V and J genes are TRBV5-8 and TRBJ1-2; 7 bases line up with TRBD1. V lost 4 bases, J lost 1 base, and 7 bases stayed unmatched. Germline V gene sequence: CDR1 SGHTS, CDR2 YDEGEE. The CDR3 contains 15 residues. Here the CDR3 DNA reads TGTGCCAGCAGCACCCGGGACAGCCATAACTATGGCTACACCTTC. Its protein product is CASSTRDSHNYGYTF.

The chain uses TRBV7-2 and TRBJ1-2; D unclear. The CDR3 sequence is 15 residues long. Germline values: CDR1 SGHTA, CDR2 FQGNSA. The V end was cut by 0 bases, the J end by 4 bases, with 12 bases between. Here the CDR3 DNA reads TGTGCCAGCAGCTTAGCAGGCAGCTACCGCTATGGCTACACCTTC. It yields the protein CASSLAGSYRYGYTF.

With respect to this clone: This CDR3 is also generated by other DNA sequences in the sample. The rearrangement links TRBV30 to TRBJ2-7; D might be TRBD1 (5 bases). Germline values: CDR1 GTSNPN, CDR2 SVGIG (reference sequence). The V end was cut by 1 base, the J end by 3 bases, with 7 bases between. The CDR3 is 12 residues long. The CDR3 region is CAWSGGSYEQYF. CDR3 DNA sequence: TGTGCCTGGAGTGGGGGCAGCTACGAGCAGTACTTC.

This chain connects TRBV13 to TRBJ1-2; D is unclear. Germline values: CDR1 PRHDT, CDR2 FYEKMQ (reference sequence). The length of the CDR3 is 14 residues. Trimming stripped 5 bases from V and 1 base from J, with 11 bases between. This chain's CDR3 is CASSIYDGNYGYTF. CDR3 sequence (DNA): TGTGCCAGCAGCATATACGATGGTAACTATGGCTACACCTTC.

The chain links TRBV28 to TRBJ1-1; TRBD1 matches 8 bases. The V gene end was trimmed by 6 bases and the J gene end by 4 bases; junction bases not matched to a gene: 7. Germline values: CDR1 MDHEN, CDR2 SYDVKM. This CDR3 region has 14 residues. The CDR3, as DNA: TGTGCCAGCAGCCTCCTCGACAGGGGCACTGAAGCTTTCTTT. This translates into CASSLLDRGTEAFF.

The chain couples TRBV5-6 to TRBJ2-5, with 8 bases fitting TRBD1. Losses at the gene ends were 4 bases for V and 9 bases for J; bases not matched to a gene: 2. From germline, CDR1 is SGHDT and CDR2 YYEEEE. The CDR3 loop spans 11 amino acids. CDR3 loop: CASSAQGAQYF. The CDR3 bases are TGTGCCAGCAGCGCACAGGGGGCCCAGTACTTC.

V and J are TRBV12-5 and TRBJ2-1; 8 bases fit TRBD2. The CDR3 sequence is 13 residues long. Trimming removed 5 bases from V and 15 bases from J; junction bases left unmatched: 12. Germline loops: CDR1 LGHNT, CDR2 FRNRAP. CDR3 sequence: CASGPGLGLDSFF. CDR3 nucleotide sequence: TGTGCTAGTGGTCCCGGTTTGGGACTAGATTCGTTCTTC.

The sample holds a few counts of this clone. This chain links TRBV11-1 with TRBJ2-5; 8 bases agree with TRBD1. Germline loops: CDR1 SGHAT, CDR2 FQDESV (reference sequence). The CDR3 has 15 amino acids. V lost 4 bases to trimming and J lost 0 bases; unmatched junction nucleotides: 4. CDR3 sequence: CASSSGQGDQETQYF. The CDR3 nucleotides read TGTGCCAGCAGCTCAGGACAGGGTGACCAAGAGACCCAGTACTTC.

On this clone itself: This sample includes further DNA sequences coding for the same CDR3. This rearrangement joins TRBV7-9 to TRBJ1-2; TRBD1 is a possible D gene (5 bases). This CDR3 is 13 amino acids long. Deletions cut 5 bases from V and 2 bases from J, with 9 bases between. Germline-derived CDR1 and CDR2 are SEHNR and FQNEAQ (reference sequence). The CDR3 reads CASSLGRNYGYTF. Written as DNA, the CDR3 is TGTGCCAGCAGCCTGGGACGGAACTATGGCTACACCTTC.

V gene TRBV10-3 combines with J gene TRBJ2-1, with a possible D match to TRBD2 (5 bases). This CDR3 is built from 13 residues. Germline CDR1 reads ENHRY; CDR2 reads SYGVKD. V was shortened by 10 bases and J by 0 bases, with 10 bases between the two germline ends. CDR3 nucleotide sequence: TGTGCCACTCTAGCCTCCTCCTACAATGAGCAGTTCTTC. Its translation: CATLASSYNEQFF.

The chain couples TRBV3-1 (or the pseudogene TRBV3-2) to TRBJ2-1; 12 bases match TRBD2. The CDR3 has 16 residues. The V and J ends lost 1 base and 8 bases, in that order; junction bases with no gene match: 6. Germline loops: CDR1 LGHDT, CDR2 YNNKEL (reference sequence). The CDR3 here is CASSQGPSGGADEQFF. DNA of the CDR3: TGTGCCAGCAGCCAAGGTCCTAGCGGGGGGGCAGATGAGCAGTTCTTC.

This clone was counted a few times. The chain links TRBV28 to TRBJ1-1; no clear D gene. The CDR3 runs 14 residues. Between the trimmed V and J ends, which lost 1 base and 2 bases, there was a span of 8 bases. Germline loops: CDR1 MDHEN, CDR2 SYDVKM. DNA for the CDR3: TGTGCCAGCAGTTTATCAGTCCGAAACACTGAAGCTTTCTTT. The encoded protein is CASSLSVRNTEAFF.

This clone was seen just once. The chain joins TRBV3-1 (or the pseudogene TRBV3-2) to TRBJ2-6; 7 nucleotides match TRBD2. Germline CDR1 LGHDT, CDR2 YNNKEL (reference sequence). The CDR3 runs to 18 residues. V was clipped by 4 bases and J by 5 bases; unmatched bases: 14. The CDR3 DNA follows: TGTGCCAGCAGCCTGGCCGGACTAGGGGATTTAAGGGCCAACGTCCTGACTTTC. It is translated as CASSLAGLGDLRANVLTF.

The V call is TRBV11-2, the J call TRBJ1-2; TRBD1 might be the D (5 bases). Trimming stripped 7 bases from V and 8 bases from J, with 20 bases between. The germline CDR1 and CDR2 sequences are SGHAT and FQNNGV. This CDR3 contains 14 residues. The CDR3 here is CASTPRRRGGGYTF. The CDR3, as DNA: TGTGCCAGCACCCCTCGCAGGAGGGGTGGCGGCTACACCTTC.

The chain couples TRBV6-5 to TRBJ2-2; 7 bases line up with TRBD1. The V gene end was trimmed by 7 bases and the J gene end by 1 base; junction bases not matched to a gene: 6. Germline V gene lookup returns CDR1 MNHEY and CDR2 SVGAGI. The CDR3 is 15 amino acids. CDR3 DNA sequence: TGTGCCAGCACCCGACAGGGACAGAACACCGGGGAGCTGTTTTTT. It specifies CASTRQGQNTGELFF.

V gene TRBV29-1 combines with J gene TRBJ1-3; possible D gene TRBD1, 6 bases. V was shortened by 5 bases and J by 8 bases, with 10 bases between the two germline ends. CDR1 SQVTM and CDR2 ANQGSEA come from the germline V gene. CDR3 length: 11 amino acids. As DNA, the CDR3 is TGCAGCGTTTTTTCAGGGGACACCATATATTTT. Protein: CSVFSGDTIYF.

There are a few counts of this clone. The rearrangement uses TRBV30 and TRBJ2-1; D is undetermined. The length of the CDR3 is 14 residues. Germline loops: CDR1 GTSNPN, CDR2 SVGIG (reference sequence). Trimming stripped 8 bases from V and 1 base from J, with 15 bases between. For the CDR3, the DNA is TGTGCCCTCTCGATGGGTGGGTCCTACAATGAGCAGTTCTTC. This encodes CALSMGGSYNEQFF.

This clone was observed a handful of times. This rearrangement joins TRBV6-4 to TRBJ2-3; 8 nucleotides align to TRBD2. With 4 bases clipped from V and 1 base from J, the junction kept 4 bases outside the gene matches. This CDR3 is built from 15 residues. Germline CDR1 is MRHNA and CDR2 is SNTAGT. As DNA, the CDR3 is TGTGCCAGCAGTGCAGCGGGGGCTGGCACAGATACGCAGTATTTT. It is translated as CASSAAGAGTDTQYF.

The rearrangement uses TRBV19 and TRBJ2-5; 13 bases are a match to TRBD2. Per germline, CDR1 LNHDA and CDR2 SQIVND (reference sequence). V gave up 4 bases and J gave up 3 bases; unmatched junction bases: 5. This CDR3 comprises 16 residues. This CDR3 is CASSNLGLAGEETQYF. CDR3 coding DNA: TGTGCCAGTAGTAACCTCGGACTAGCGGGAGAAGAGACCCAGTACTTC.

The chain combines TRBV6-5 with TRBJ2-5; possibly TRBD2 for D (6 bases). This CDR3 is built from 15 residues. CDR1 MNHEY and CDR2 SVGAGI come from the germline V gene. V was shortened by 6 bases and J by 3 bases, with 17 bases between the two germline ends. CDR3 region: CASSYPGGLEETQYF. The DNA of the CDR3 is TGTGCCAGCAGCTATCCCGGGGGATTGGAAGAGACCCAGTACTTC.

This clone was recorded only once. The chain is built from TRBV18 and TRBJ2-7; D not certain. Per the germline V gene, CDR1 is KGHSH and CDR2 is LQKENI. Trimming took 5 bases from V and 0 from J, leaving 5 bases between them. The CDR3 length is 12 residues. The chain's CDR3 is CASSGSSYEQYF. DNA of the CDR3: TGTGCCAGCTCAGGAAGCTCCTACGAGCAGTACTTC.

This chain connects TRBV9 to TRBJ2-3; tentatively, D is TRBD1 or TRBD2 (5 bases each). CDR3 length: 13 amino acids. Germline lookup yields CDR1 SGDLS and CDR2 YYNGEE. V was clipped by 1 base and J by 5 bases, with 8 bases between them. CDR3 protein: CASSVTGQDTQYF. The CDR3 nucleotides read TGTGCCAGCAGCGTAACGGGGCAAGATACGCAGTATTTT.

The V gene is TRBV7-9, the J gene TRBJ2-7; D call uncertain. Germline V gene data show CDR1 as SEHNR and CDR2 as FQNEAQ (reference sequence). The CDR3 extends over 14 amino acids. V gave up 4 bases and J gave up 3 bases, with 13 bases separating them. The DNA of the CDR3 is TGTGCCAGCAGCTCCAGACCTGCCAGCTACGAGCAGTACTTC. It is translated as CASSSRPASYEQYF.